Listed below are T cell receptor beta chains from one sample, sequenced in a study of blood T cells in healthy people across ages. MiXCR, run by TCRdb on the 5' RACE reads, gives a single entry per CDR3 protein. The top ten clones hold approximately 11% of a sample with 1.5 million to 2 million distinct CDR3 sequences, roughly 32% of them seen once. The sequenced sample consisted of blood. The receptors were gathered from a woman aged 30 to 39 in good health. The CDR3 runs from the conserved cysteine through the conserved F or W. A D gene is named only where the DNA matches it firmly. The listing skips clone size in some rows; elsewhere it reads once, few, many or a size class.

few | TRBJ2-7 | TRBV20-1 | . | CSATWPSGTGEQYF | TGCAGTGCTACCTGGCCTAGCGGGACAGGCGAGCAGTACTTC
. | TRBJ2-3 | TRBV4-2 | . | CASSSRVGGPIDTQYF | TGTGCCAGCAGCTCAAGAGTGGGGGGGCCTATAGATACGCAGTATTTT
. | TRBJ1-1 | TRBV20-1 | . | CSASGSGWEAFF | TGCAGTGCTAGCGGGAGTGGTTGGGAAGCTTTCTTT
few | TRBJ2-7 | TRBV13 | . | CASSLRGQGFLYEQYF | TGTGCCAGCAGCCTCCGAGGGCAGGGGTTCTTATACGAGCAGTACTTC
few | TRBJ2-5 | TRBV27 | . | CASSPSLGLQETQYF | TGTGCCAGCAGTCCCTCCTTGGGACTTCAAGAGACCCAGTACTTC
. | TRBJ1-2 | TRBV12-3/TRBV12-4 | . | CASSLVRQGYGYTF | TGTGCCAGCAGTTTAGTGCGGCAGGGCTATGGCTACACCTTC
few | TRBJ2-7 | TRBV6-1 | TRBD2 | CASTDPWWLAGTYEQYF | TGTGCCAGCACCGACCCGTGGTGGCTAGCGGGGACCTACGAGCAGTACTTC
few | TRBJ2-3 | TRBV29-1 | TRBD1 | CSALGTADTQYF | TGCAGCGCCTTAGGGACAGCGGATACGCAGTATTTT
. | TRBJ2-7 | TRBV25-1 | TRBD2 | CASSSQYDDSGRAPGEQYF | TGTGCCAGCAGCTCTCAGTACGACGATAGCGGGAGGGCCCCTGGGGAGCAGTACTTC
few | TRBJ2-5 | TRBV10-3 | TRBD1 | CAISESLGQAETQYF | TGTGCCATCAGTGAGTCGTTGGGACAGGCTGAGACCCAGTACTTC
. | TRBJ1-5 | TRBV10-3 | . | CAISSTGPDSNQPQHF | TGTGCCATCAGTTCTACAGGGCCAGATAGCAATCAGCCCCAGCATTTT
. | TRBJ2-3 | TRBV11-2 | . | CASSLERSARGDTQYF | TGTGCCAGCAGCTTGGAGCGGTCCGCGCGGGGAGATACGCAGTATTTT
. | TRBJ1-2 | TRBV11-3 | TRBD1 | CASSLVSSVSGTGGRDGYTF | TGTGCCAGCAGCTTAGTTTCGTCTGTATCTGGGACAGGGGGAAGAGATGGCTACACCTTC
few | TRBJ2-3 | TRBV7-9 | TRBD2 | CASSLGWGLAGIADTQYF | TGTGCCAGCAGCTTAGGCTGGGGACTAGCGGGGATCGCAGATACGCAGTATTTT
. | TRBJ2-2 | TRBV6-5 | TRBD2 | CASSPTSGGPQRELFF | TGTGCCAGCAGTCCAACTAGCGGGGGGCCGCAGAGAGAGCTGTTTTTT
. | TRBJ1-2 | TRBV28 | TRBD1 | CATERRGQAGKSGGYTF | TGTGCCACCGAAAGAAGGGGACAGGCGGGTAAATCTGGCGGCTACACCTTC
few | TRBJ2-7 | TRBV15 | . | CATSGGAYQTTPYEQYF | TGTGCCACCAGCGGGGGTGCATACCAGACTACCCCCTACGAGCAGTACTTC
. | TRBJ2-3 | TRBV5-1 | . | CASSLGLSEGRFTDTQYF | TGCGCCAGCAGCTTGGGTCTGAGTGAGGGAAGGTTCACAGATACGCAGTATTTT
. | TRBJ2-1 | TRBV29-1 | . | CSVEVGDRPPYNEQFF | TGCAGCGTTGAAGTGGGAGACAGGCCCCCCTACAATGAGCAGTTCTTC
. | TRBJ2-2 | TRBV12-3/TRBV12-4 | TRBD1 | CASSPPTGMHGELFF | TGTGCCAGCAGTCCCCCGACAGGGATGCACGGGGAGCTGTTTTTT
few | TRBJ1-1 | TRBV4-1 | . | CASSQEWMNTEAFF | TGCGCCAGCAGCCAAGAATGGATGAACACTGAAGCTTTCTTT
. | TRBJ2-7 | TRBV5-6 | TRBD1 | CASSWRTGGPYEQYF | TGTGCCAGCAGCTGGAGGACAGGGGGTCCCTACGAGCAGTACTTC
. | TRBJ1-1 | TRBV6-4 | . | CASSVSSTDEAFF | TGTGCCAGCAGTGTGTCCAGTACGGATGAAGCTTTCTTT
. | TRBJ2-3 | TRBV20-1 | TRBD2 | CSAPVEPGLAVQDTQYF | TGCAGTGCCCCTGTTGAGCCGGGACTAGCGGTACAGGATACGCAGTATTTT
few | TRBJ1-6 | TRBV10-3 | . | CAISTTPEGSPLHF | TGTGCCATCAGTACAACCCCGGAGGGGTCACCCCTCCACTTT
. | TRBJ2-1 | TRBV7-2 | . | CASSLGWTPHGDEQFF | TGTGCCAGCAGCTTAGGATGGACCCCGCATGGGGATGAGCAGTTCTTC
. | TRBJ2-3 | TRBV2 | . | CASMIEMPDTQYF | TGTGCCAGCATGATCGAGATGCCAGATACGCAGTATTTT
once | TRBJ2-3 | TRBV10-2 | . | CAWGTDMQYF | TGCGCATGGGGCACAGATATGCAGTATTTT
. | TRBJ2-3 | TRBV12-3/TRBV12-4 | . | CASSGGSTDAEYF | TGTGCCAGCAGCGGAGGGAGCACAGATGCGGAGTATTTT
. | TRBJ1-2 | TRBV20-1 | TRBD1 | CSAKRTGRGPGYTF | TGCAGTGCAAAACGGACAGGAAGGGGCCCGGGCTACACCTTC
. | TRBJ2-2 | TRBV2 | . | CASSSRRPNTGELFF | TGTGCCAGCAGTTCTAGGAGGCCGAACACCGGGGAGCTGTTTTTT
. | TRBJ2-7 | TRBV6-5 | TRBD1 | CASSYAGTGVDEQHF | TGTGCCAGCAGTTACGCCGGGACAGGGGTCGACGAGCAGCACTTC
few | TRBJ2-7 | TRBV20-1 | TRBD1 | CSARDRGLREQYF | TGCAGTGCGAGGGACAGGGGTTTACGCGAGCAGTACTTC
. | TRBJ1-5 | TRBV19 | . | CASQTGAYSNQPQHF | TGTGCCAGCCAGACAGGAGCCTATAGCAATCAGCCCCAGCATTTT
few | TRBJ2-5 | TRBV20-1 | TRBD2 | CSATSREGGEQYF | TGCAGTGCCACGAGCCGGGAGGGAGGGGAGCAGTACTTC
many | TRBJ2-7 | TRBV27 | . | CARGRKRSVDEQYF | TGTGCCAGAGGCCGTAAACGGAGTGTGGACGAGCAGTACTTC
. | TRBJ2-5 | TRBV7-8 | TRBD2 | CASSSPTSGRRETQYF | TGTGCCAGCAGCTCTCCTACTAGCGGGAGGCGAGAGACCCAGTACTTC
few | TRBJ2-3 | TRBV29-1 | . | CSVAERRADTQYF | TGCAGCGTTGCCGAGCGGAGAGCAGATACGCAGTATTTT
. | TRBJ2-7 | TRBV6-5 | TRBD2 | CASSYDGQTGGQYF | TGTGCCAGCAGTTACGACGGACAAACGGGGGGGCAGTACTTC
. | TRBJ2-5 | TRBV20-1 | . | CSARQDQETQYF | TGCAGTGCTAGACAGGACCAAGAGACCCAGTACTTC
. | TRBJ2-7 | TRBV9 | TRBD2 | CASSVAAGVAYEQYF | TGTGCCAGCAGCGTAGCGGCGGGAGTCGCCTACGAGCAGTACTTC
. | TRBJ1-5 | TRBV30 | . | CAWSARLGQPQHF | TGTGCCTGGAGCGCCAGACTTGGTCAGCCCCAGCATTTT
few | TRBJ2-7 | TRBV20-1 | . | CSARALVVSSYEQYF | TGCAGTGCTAGGGCTCTTGTGGTATCGTCCTACGAGCAGTACTTC
. | TRBJ2-1 | TRBV27 | TRBD2 | CASGGGSQPYNEQFF | TGTGCCAGCGGTGGCGGGAGCCAGCCCTACAATGAGCAGTTCTTC
once | TRBJ1-1 | TRBV7-9 | TRBD1 | CASSLGERDSHYYTEAFF | TGTGCCAGCAGCTTAGGGGAACGGGACAGCCATTACTACACTGAAGCTTTCTTT
few | TRBJ1-5 | TRBV28 | . | CASSPQQGSQPQHF | TGTGCCAGCAGTCCCCAACAGGGTTCCCAGCCCCAGCATTTT
. | TRBJ1-5 | TRBV7-9 | TRBD1 | CASSLQGAYSNQPQHF | TGTGCCAGCAGCTTACAGGGGGCTTATAGCAATCAGCCCCAGCATTTT
. | TRBJ1-2 | TRBV4-1 | . | CASSQGRRDLYGYTF | TGCGCCAGCAGCCAAGGTCGACGAGATTTGTATGGCTACACCTTC
few | TRBJ2-4 | TRBV3-1 | . | CASSQMMEQYF | TGTGCCAGCAGCCAAATGATGGAGCAGTACTTC
. | TRBJ2-3 | TRBV6-6 | . | CASSYAQRYADTQYF | TGTGCCAGCAGTTACGCGCAGCGGTACGCAGATACGCAGTATTTT
. | TRBJ1-2 | TRBV11-2 | . | CASSLWDGYGYTF | TGTGCCAGCAGTTTATGGGACGGCTATGGCTACACCTTC
few | TRBJ2-1 | TRBV6-1 | TRBD1 | CASSPPDREEFF | TGTGCCAGCAGTCCTCCGGACAGGGAGGAGTTCTTC
few | TRBJ1-6 | TRBV13 | . | CASSLAGISPLHF | TGTGCCAGCAGTTTAGCGGGGATTTCACCCCTCCACTTT
. | TRBJ2-7 | TRBV3-1 | TRBD1 | CASSHGDRGVYEQYF | TGTGCCAGCAGCCATGGGGACAGGGGTGTTTACGAGCAGTACTTC
. | TRBJ2-1 | TRBV4-1 | . | CASSLTGVGLNEQFF | TGCGCCAGCAGCCTAACAGGTGTGGGGCTCAATGAGCAGTTCTTC
. | TRBJ1-3 | TRBV12-3/TRBV12-4 | . | CASSLRDSGNTIYF | TGTGCCAGCAGTTTACGGGACTCTGGAAACACCATATATTTT
few | TRBJ1-1 | TRBV5-1 | TRBD1 | CASSWGQGKDTEAFF | TGCGCCAGCAGCTGGGGACAGGGCAAGGACACTGAAGCTTTCTTT
. | TRBJ2-5 | TRBV7-9 | . | CASSPTSTSETQYF | TGTGCCAGCAGCCCTACCTCGACGTCCGAGACCCAGTACTTC
. | TRBJ2-3 | TRBV13 | . | CASSSRQIAPDTQYF | TGTGCCAGCAGCTCGCGACAGATAGCCCCAGATACGCAGTATTTT